This passage covers 16 T cell receptor beta chains from one sample sequenced in a study of Ad26.COV2.S vaccination and SARS-CoV-2 variants. Profiling relied on immunoSEQ multiplex PCR, and the TCRdb table lists in-frame clones only, not all of them. The sample shows 350,000 to 450,000 clones, about 89% of them seen only once. As for treatment: 19 received Ad26.COV2.S at low or high dose, single or two shots; 5 received placebo; per-sample allocation not given. The study sampled participants on day 63 after the first vaccine or placebo injection. The sequences come from peripheral blood, collected in a trial of Ad26.COV2.S vaccine versus placebo. Receptor source: a person aged 18-65 years who received the Ad26.COV2.S COVID-19 vaccine or a placebo.

This chain links TRBV11-2 with TRBJ2-1; D could derive from TRBD1 or TRBD2 (5 bases each). The CDR3 consists of 15 residues. Trimming took off 3 bases at V and 4 bases at J, with 13 bases between the two ends. Germline V gives CDR1 SGHAT, CDR2 FQNNGV. The CDR3 nucleotides read TGTGCCAGCAGCTTCACGTGGGGCGGGTACAATGAGCAGTTCTTC. This codes for CASSFTWGGYNEQFF.

This chain joins TRBV28 and TRBJ2-2; tentative D call: TRBD2 (5 bases). V dropped 5 bases and J dropped 2 bases, with 15 bases sitting between them. Germline-derived CDR1 and CDR2 are MDHEN and SYDVKM. The CDR3 has 16 amino acids. The CDR3 protein is CASSSPPAGNTGELFF. The CDR3 DNA reads as TGTGCCAGCAGTAGTCCCCCCGCGGGCAACACCGGGGAGCTGTTTTTT.

The chain employs TRBV9 and TRBJ2-3, with 10 positions matching TRBD1. Germline CDR1 SGDLS, CDR2 YYNGEE. The CDR3 totals 16 residues. V was clipped by 0 bases and J by 4 bases; unmatched bases: 5. CDR3 protein: CASSVELGQGSDTQYF. As DNA, the CDR3 is TGTGCCAGCAGCGTAGAGTTGGGACAGGGGTCAGATACGCAGTATTTT.

This chain connects TRBV2 to TRBJ1-5; the D is unclear. The CDR3 has 12 amino acids. V gave up 6 bases and J gave up 6 bases, with 9 bases separating them. Germline CDR1 SNHLY, CDR2 FYNNEI. CDR3 bases: TGTGCCAGCAGGACGGTAGGTCAGCCCCAGCATTTT. As protein: CASRTVGQPQHF.

J is TRBJ2-4 and V is TRBV14; a weak D match, TRBD1 (5 bases). Deletions cut 3 bases from V and 1 base from J, with 10 bases between. This CDR3 is 15 amino acids long. The germline gives CDR1 SGHDN, CDR2 FVKESK. The CDR3 is CASSQAGWAKNIQYF. The CDR3 DNA sequence: TGTGCCAGCAGCCAGGCAGGGTGGGCCAAAAACATTCAGTACTTC.

This chain connects TRBV29-1 to TRBJ2-7; D may be TRBD1 (6 bases). Germline V lookup: CDR1 SQVTM, CDR2 ANQGSEA. Trimming took 3 bases from V and 6 from J, leaving 9 bases between them. The CDR3 totals 11 residues. CDR3 in DNA: TGCAGCGTTGAGAGGGGGTTCGAGCAGTACTTC. Amino acid sequence: CSVERGFEQYF.

The rearrangement joins TRBV29-1 to TRBJ2-1; the match to TRBD2 covers 10 bases. With 6 bases clipped from V and 10 bases from J, the junction kept 3 bases outside the gene matches. CDR1 is SQVTM and CDR2 is ANQGSEA in the germline V gene. CDR3 length: 11 amino acids. CDR3 DNA sequence: TGCAGCGTCAGACTAGCGGGCGAGCAGTTCTTC. Translating it yields CSVRLAGEQFF.

This clone came up once. The chain recombines TRBV28 with TRBJ2-5; 12 bases are shared with TRBD2. Germline V gene sequence: CDR1 MDHEN, CDR2 SYDVKM. The length of the CDR3 is 18 residues. Trimming removed 2 bases from V and 3 bases from J; junction bases left unmatched: 10. Here the CDR3 reads CASSLNWLTSGSEETQYF. CDR3 nucleotide sequence: TGTGCCAGCAGTTTAAATTGGTTGACTAGCGGGAGCGAAGAGACCCAGTACTTC.

The V gene is TRBV10-3, the J gene TRBJ2-7; 10 nucleotides line up with TRBD1. The CDR3 consists of 14 residues. The V gene's germline CDR1 is ENHRY and CDR2 SYGVKD. V lost 6 bases, J lost 5 bases, and 7 bases stayed unmatched. CDR3 amino acids: CAIRTGTGANEQYF. CDR3 in DNA: TGTGCCATCAGGACTGGGACAGGGGCCAACGAGCAGTACTTC.

CDR3 loop: CAWSFVDYGYTF. CDR3 sequence (DNA): TGTGCCTGGAGTTTCGTCGACTATGGCTACACCTTC. This sequence joins TRBV30 and TRBJ1-2; no reliable D call. Trimming removed 2 bases at V and 3 bases at J, with 7 bases between. The germline V gene has CDR1 GTSNPN and CDR2 SVGIG (reference sequence). This CDR3 has 12 residues.

V is TRBV6-1 and J is TRBJ1-5, with a weak D call TRBD1 (5 bases). The CDR3 spans 16 residues. Between the trimmed V and J ends, which lost 4 bases and 4 bases, there was a span of 17 bases. Germline V lookup: CDR1 MNHNS, CDR2 SASEGT. The CDR3 DNA reads TGTGCCAGCAGTGGCTACGGGGGACTTGGGAATCAGCCCCAGCATTTT. Translation gives CASSGYGGLGNQPQHF.

V and J are TRBV6-5 and TRBJ2-7; tentative D call: TRBD1 (5 bases). The germline gives CDR1 MNHEY, CDR2 SVGAGI. This CDR3 region has 13 residues. The germline V and J ends were trimmed by 3 bases and 2 bases, with 8 bases remaining between them. CDR3 sequence reads: CASSYGATYEQYF. CDR3 in DNA: TGTGCCAGCAGTTATGGGGCAACCTACGAGCAGTACTTC.

The J gene is TRBJ1-2, the V gene TRBV23-1; TRBD1 matches at 7 bases. TRBV23-1 is treated as an ORF (open reading frame) with a function not yet certain. The CDR3 is 16 residues long. Trimming took 0 bases from V and 8 from J; bases not matched to a gene: 12. The chain's CDR3 is CASSQSNPGQVSGYTF. DNA of the CDR3: TGCGCCAGCAGTCAATCGAATCCAGGACAGGTTTCGGGCTACACCTTC.

The chain employs TRBV6-1 and TRBJ2-1; 10 nucleotides match TRBD1. Germline lookup yields CDR1 MNHNS and CDR2 SASEGT. J gave up 12 bases and V 3 bases, and 5 bases lay outside the gene matches. CDR3 length: 13 amino acids. The CDR3 DNA is TGTGCCAGCAGTGAGTTAGGACAGGGGGGGCAGTTCTTC. Residues: CASSELGQGGQFF.

The chain is built from TRBV7-3 and TRBJ1-1; D perhaps matches TRBD1 (6 bases). V lost 0 bases and J 11 bases, leaving 13 bases between the germline ends. The CDR3 length is 13 residues. From germline, CDR1 is SGHTA and CDR2 FQGTGA. CDR3 sequence reads: CASSLTGTSNAFF. The CDR3 bases are TGTGCCAGCAGCTTAACAGGGACAAGTAATGCTTTCTTT. Using reference TRBV7-3 and TRBJ1-1 for the parts outside the CDR3, the full variable domain is GAGVSQTPSNKVTEKGKYVELRCDPISGHTALYWYRQSLGQGPEFLIYFQGTGAADDSGLPNDRFFAVRPEGSVSTLKIQRTERGDSAVYLCASSLTGTSNAFFGQGTRLTVV.

This chain connects TRBV28 to TRBJ2-5; weak D call: TRBD1 (6 bases). Germline CDR1 is MDHEN and CDR2 is SYDVKM. The CDR3 has 14 amino acids. V lost 5 bases to trimming and J lost 2 bases, with 12 bases between them. The DNA of the CDR3 is TGTGCCAGCAGTCTAAGGGGGTCTCAAGAGACCCAGTACTTC. This gives the protein CASSLRGSQETQYF. The complete variable domain, with remaining parts taken from reference TRBV28 and TRBJ2-5, reads DVKVTQSSRYLVKRTGEKVFLECVQDMDHENMFWYRQDPGLGLRLIYFSYDVKMKEKGDIPEGYSVSREKKERFSLILESASTNQTSMYLCASSLRGSQETQYFGPGTRLLVL.